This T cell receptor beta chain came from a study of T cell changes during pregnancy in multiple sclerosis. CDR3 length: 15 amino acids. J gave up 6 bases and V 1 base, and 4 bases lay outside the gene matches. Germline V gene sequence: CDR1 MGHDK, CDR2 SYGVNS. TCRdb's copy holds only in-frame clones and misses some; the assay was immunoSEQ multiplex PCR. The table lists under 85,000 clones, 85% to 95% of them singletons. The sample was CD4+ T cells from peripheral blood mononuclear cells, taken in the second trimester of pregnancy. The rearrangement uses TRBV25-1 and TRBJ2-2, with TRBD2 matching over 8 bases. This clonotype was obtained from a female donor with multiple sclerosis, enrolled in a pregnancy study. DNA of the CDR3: TGTGCCAGCAGTGAATGGGGACTAGTGTCCGGGGAGCTGTTTTTT. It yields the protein CASSEWGLVSGELFF.